These T cell receptor beta chains were read from a single sample in a study of blood T cell repertoires in COVID-19. Assay: immunoSEQ multiplex PCR; the TCRdb copy retains only in-frame clones and omits some. The sample has around 60,000 clones, 70% to 90% seen once. Sequencing was performed on peripheral blood. These receptors were collected from a human donor in a cohort sampled during active COVID-19. The CDR3 runs from the conserved cysteine through the conserved F or W. D genes are given only for firm matches. Some rows mark clone size as missing; the rest say once, few, many or name a class of expanded clone.

j_call	clone_size	v_call	d_call	cdr3_nt	cdr3_aa
TRBJ2-5	-	TRBV28	-	TGTGCCAGTCGGAGGTACGGAGAGACCCAGTACTTC	CASRRYGETQYF
TRBJ2-7	few	TRBV2	-	TGTGCCAGCAGTGAAGCCCCAACGGTGCAGTACTTC	CASSEAPTVQYF
TRBJ1-5	-	TRBV21-1	-	TGTGCCAGCAGTGCAGGGGTCTCGTATAGCAATCAGCCCCAGCATTTT	CASSAGVSYSNQPQHF
TRBJ2-7	-	TRBV6-5	TRBD2	TGTGCCAGCAGGATTAGCGGGAGTCGGTCCTACGAGCAGTACTTC	CASRISGSRSYEQYF
TRBJ2-5	-	TRBV24-1	TRBD1	TGTGCCACCAGTGATCCACTGATGACAGGGACCCAGACCCAGTACTTC	CATSDPLMTGTQTQYF
TRBJ2-4	-	TRBV27	-	TGTGCCAGCAGTTTGCGGGGCCTAGCCAAAAACATTCAGTACTTC	CASSLRGLAKNIQYF
TRBJ2-2	-	TRBV2	TRBD2	TGTGCCAGCAGGGGGACTAGCGGGAGTAACGGGGAGCTGTTTTTT	CASRGTSGSNGELFF
TRBJ2-1	once	TRBV6-2/TRBV6-3	TRBD1	TGTGCCAGCAGTCCGGGACAGGGAATGGGCAATGAGCAGTTCTTC	CASSPGQGMGNEQFF
TRBJ2-7	-	TRBV5-1	TRBD1	TGCGCCAGCAGCCCGCTGGACAGGGCCTACGAGCAGTACTTC	CASSPLDRAYEQYF
TRBJ1-5	-	TRBV2	-	TGTGCCAGCAGTGAAGCAATCAGGGCCAATCAGCCCCAGCATTTT	CASSEAIRANQPQHF
TRBJ2-5	-	TRBV19	TRBD2	TGTGCCACCCGGACTAGCGGGAAGGGGGAGCAAGAGACCCAGTACTTC	CATRTSGKGEQETQYF
TRBJ2-7	-	TRBV18	TRBD1	TGTGCCAGCTCACCAGGGGGACAGGGACTCTACGAGCAGTACTTC	CASSPGGQGLYEQYF
TRBJ1-5	few	TRBV2	TRBD1	TGTGCCAGCAGTAGACAGGGGGAGAAGAGTCAGCCCCAGCATTTT	CASSRQGEKSQPQHF
TRBJ1-3	few	TRBV7-9	-	TGTGCCAGCAGCTTCCGGGGAAACACCATATATTTT	CASSFRGNTIYF
TRBJ1-5	once	TRBV30	-	TGTGCCTGGAGTGTAGCCGGGAACCAGCCCCAGCATTTT	CAWSVAGNQPQHF
TRBJ2-5	-	TRBV28	-	TGTGCCAGCAGTTTAATGCACTCAGAGACCCAGTACTTC	CASSLMHSETQYF
TRBJ2-1	-	TRBV18	TRBD2	TGTGCCAGCTCACCGCGGGGGGATGAGCAGTTCTTC	CASSPRGDEQFF
TRBJ1-1	once	TRBV6-5	-	TGTGCCAGCAGTTACGGTCAGACTGAAGCTTTCTTT	CASSYGQTEAFF
TRBJ2-1	-	TRBV5-6	-	TGTGCCAGCAGCTTGGTAGGCAGGTTATACTCCTACAATGAGCAGTTCTTC	CASSLVGRLYSYNEQFF
TRBJ1-1	-	TRBV28	-	TGTGCCAGCAGTGCCCCCAGGGTTAAAGTCGGCACTGAAGCTTTCTTT	CASSAPRVKVGTEAFF
TRBJ2-2	once	TRBV7-3	TRBD2	TGTGCCAGCAGTCCACTAGCGGGACTCACCGGGGAGCTGTTTTTT	CASSPLAGLTGELFF
TRBJ2-2	-	TRBV11-2	TRBD2	TGTGCCAGCAGCTTAGTGGTTAGCGGGAGTGGCGGGGAGCTGTTTTTT	CASSLVVSGSGGELFF
TRBJ2-7	-	TRBV10-3	-	TGTGCCATCAGTGAGTCGATCCGTGGACAGTCTTCCCCCTACGAGCAGTACTTC	CAISESIRGQSSPYEQYF
TRBJ2-2	-	TRBV18	TRBD1	TGTGCCAGCTCACCAGGAAGGGGACAGGCCGGGGAGCTGTTTTTT	CASSPGRGQAGELFF
TRBJ1-1	-	TRBV7-9	-	TGTGCCAGCAGCTTAACGGTGGACACTGAAGCTTTCTTT	CASSLTVDTEAFF
TRBJ2-7	-	TRBV6-2/TRBV6-3	-	TGTGCCAGCAGTTACTGGCTAGCCTCTAGAGGGGAGCAGTACTTC	CASSYWLASRGEQYF
TRBJ1-1	-	TRBV7-9	TRBD1	TGTGCCACCCTACCAGGGGGCGCGAGGACTGAAGCTTTCTTT	CATLPGGARTEAFF
TRBJ2-5	-	TRBV21-1	-	TGTGCCAGCAGCACTCCCCTTGCGGGCGGCGAGACCCAGTACTTC	CASSTPLAGGETQYF
TRBJ2-5	-	TRBV3-1/TRBV3-2	TRBD1	TGTGCCAGCAGCCAAACAGGGGGTTGGGAGACCCAGTACTTC	CASSQTGGWETQYF
TRBJ2-1	-	TRBV11-2	TRBD2	TGTGCCAGCAGCGAACTAGCGGACACTCTTCCTCGTAATGAGCAGTTCTTC	CASSELADTLPRNEQFF
TRBJ1-4	few	TRBV19	TRBD1	TGTGCCAGTAGTACCAAGGACAGGGCCGCAACTAATGAAAAACTGTTTTTT	CASSTKDRAATNEKLFF
TRBJ1-1	-	TRBV6-5	-	TGTGCCAGCAGGCTCGCGGGTCGAGCTTTCTTT	CASRLAGRAFF
TRBJ2-3	-	TRBV11-3	TRBD2	TGTGCCAGTCGTAGCGGGAGAAGGTCAGATACGCAGTATTTT	CASRSGRRSDTQYF
TRBJ2-1	-	TRBV14	TRBD2	TGTGCCAGCAGCCAACGGGAGGGCGTCTACAATGAGCAGTTCTTC	CASSQREGVYNEQFF
TRBJ2-4	once	TRBV5-1	TRBD1	TGCGCCAGCAGCTGGGGGGACAGGGCCAGGTCACAAAACATTCAGTACTTC	CASSWGDRARSQNIQYF
TRBJ1-3	-	TRBV6-6	TRBD1	TGTGCCAGCAGTTCGACAGGGCAGGGAAACACCATATATTTT	CASSSTGQGNTIYF
TRBJ1-5	-	TRBV28	-	TGTGCCAGCACCTCGGGGAGGTTGCAGCCCCAGCATTTT	CASTSGRLQPQHF
TRBJ2-3	-	TRBV7-2	TRBD1	TGTGCCAGCAGCGGACAGGGGGCAGATACGCAGTATTTT	CASSGQGADTQYF
TRBJ1-4	-	TRBV19	-	TGTGCCAGTAGTATGGGGGGTTTAACTAATGAAAAACTGTTTTTT	CASSMGGLTNEKLFF
TRBJ2-1	-	TRBV19	-	TGTGCCAGTAGTGCGGGGATTGAGCAGTTCTTC	CASSAGIEQFF
TRBJ2-7	-	TRBV5-4	TRBD1	TGTGCCAGCAGCTTGGGGGACAGGTCCTCCTACGAGCAGTACTTC	CASSLGDRSSYEQYF
TRBJ2-7	-	TRBV28	-	TGTGCCAGCAGACCGGGCTGGGGGCAGCTCTACGAGCAGTACTTC	CASRPGWGQLYEQYF
TRBJ1-2	-	TRBV28	TRBD1	TGTGCCAGCAGGAGGACAGGGGCCTTAAGTGGCTACACCTTC	CASRRTGALSGYTF
TRBJ2-5	-	TRBV18	-	TGTGCCAGCTCACGTACTCTCCAAATTGAGACCCAGTACTTC	CASSRTLQIETQYF
TRBJ2-1	-	TRBV7-2	-	TGTGCCAGCAGCCCCACTTGGGGGCGTGAGCAGTTCTTC	CASSPTWGREQFF
TRBJ1-1	-	TRBV19	TRBD1	TGTGCCAGTAGTCCCCTGACAGGGGGATCTGTGCGAGCTTTCTTT	CASSPLTGGSVRAFF
TRBJ1-3	-	TRBV4-1	-	TGCGCCAGCAGCCCGGAGTCCAGGGCTTCGGGAAACACCATATATTTT	CASSPESRASGNTIYF
TRBJ2-5	-	TRBV5-1	TRBD1	TGCGCCAGCAGCCCGAGGACAGGGGGGAGTCGAGAGACCCAGTACTTC	CASSPRTGGSRETQYF
TRBJ2-4	few	TRBV3-1/TRBV3-2	-	TGTGCCAGCAGCCAACCGGGACTAGCCAAAAACATTCAGTACTTC	CASSQPGLAKNIQYF
TRBJ1-5	-	TRBV9	TRBD1	TGTGCCAGCAGCGAACAGGGGAATCAGCCCCAGCATTTT	CASSEQGNQPQHF
TRBJ2-7	-	TRBV10-3	TRBD1	TGTGCCATCAGTGAGACCGACAGGGTACTCGGTGAGCAGTACTTC	CAISETDRVLGEQYF
TRBJ1-5	-	TRBV6-6	-	TGTGCCAGCGAGTGGGGAGCGGGTCAGCCCCAGCATTTT	CASEWGAGQPQHF
TRBJ1-1	once	TRBV7-3	-	TGTGCCAGCAGCTTAAGGGGGCAGGGCACTGAAGCTTTCTTT	CASSLRGQGTEAFF
TRBJ2-6	-	TRBV5-1	-	TGCGCCAGCAGCTTGCACGGGAGCTCTGGGGCCAACGTCCTGACTTTC	CASSLHGSSGANVLTF
TRBJ2-1	few	TRBV24-1	TRBD2	TGTGCCACCAGGGGGCGGGGGGAGTCTTACAATGAGCAGTTCTTC	CATRGRGESYNEQFF
TRBJ2-7	-	TRBV4-2	TRBD2	TGTGCCAGCAGCCAGGGTCCCGCCCCCAGCGGGATTTCCCACGAGCAGTACTTC	CASSQGPAPSGISHEQYF
TRBJ2-7	-	TRBV11-2	-	TGTGCCAGCAGCCCGTTGGTCTCGAGCTCCTACGAGCAGTACTTC	CASSPLVSSSYEQYF